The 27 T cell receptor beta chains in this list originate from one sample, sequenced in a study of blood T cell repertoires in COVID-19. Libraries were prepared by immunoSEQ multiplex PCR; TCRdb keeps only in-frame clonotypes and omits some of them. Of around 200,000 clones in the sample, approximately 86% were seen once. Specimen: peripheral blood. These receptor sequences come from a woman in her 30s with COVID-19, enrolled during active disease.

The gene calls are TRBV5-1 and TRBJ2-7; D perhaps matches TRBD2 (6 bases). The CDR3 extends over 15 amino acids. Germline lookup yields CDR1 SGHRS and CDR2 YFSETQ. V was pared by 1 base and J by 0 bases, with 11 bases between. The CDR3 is CASSLLDGSSYEQYF. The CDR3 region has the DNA TGCGCCAGCAGCTTGCTCGACGGGAGCTCCTACGAGCAGTACTTC. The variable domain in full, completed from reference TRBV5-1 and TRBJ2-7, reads KAGVTQTPRYLIKTRGQQVTLSCSPISGHRSVSWYQQTPGQGLQFLFEYFSETQRNKGNFPGRFSGRQFSNSRSEMNVSTLELGDSALYLCASSLLDGSSYEQYFGPGTRLTVT.

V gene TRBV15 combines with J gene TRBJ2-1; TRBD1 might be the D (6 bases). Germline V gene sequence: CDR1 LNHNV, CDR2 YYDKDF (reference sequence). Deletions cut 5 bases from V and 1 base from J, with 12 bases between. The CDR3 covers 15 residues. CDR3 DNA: TGTGCCACCAGCCCCTCAGGGGTTTCCTACAATGAGCAGTTCTTC. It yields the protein CATSPSGVSYNEQFF.

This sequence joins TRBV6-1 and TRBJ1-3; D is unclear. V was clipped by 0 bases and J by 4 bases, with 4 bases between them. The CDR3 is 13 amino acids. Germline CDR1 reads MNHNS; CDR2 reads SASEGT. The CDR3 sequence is CASSEARGNTIYF. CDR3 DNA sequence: TGTGCCAGCAGTGAAGCGCGGGGAAACACCATATATTTT.

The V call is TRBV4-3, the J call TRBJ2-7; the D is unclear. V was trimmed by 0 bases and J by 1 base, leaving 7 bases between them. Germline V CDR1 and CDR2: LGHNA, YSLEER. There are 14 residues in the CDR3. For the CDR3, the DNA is TGCGCCAGCAGCCAAGATCTGACTTCCTACGAGCAGTACTTC. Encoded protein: CASSQDLTSYEQYF.

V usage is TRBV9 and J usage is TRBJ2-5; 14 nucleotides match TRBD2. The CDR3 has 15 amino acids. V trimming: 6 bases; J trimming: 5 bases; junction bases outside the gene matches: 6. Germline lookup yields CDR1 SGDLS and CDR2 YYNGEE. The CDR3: CASTTSGGAGETQYF. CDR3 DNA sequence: TGTGCCAGCACGACTAGCGGGGGGGCCGGGGAGACCCAGTACTTC.

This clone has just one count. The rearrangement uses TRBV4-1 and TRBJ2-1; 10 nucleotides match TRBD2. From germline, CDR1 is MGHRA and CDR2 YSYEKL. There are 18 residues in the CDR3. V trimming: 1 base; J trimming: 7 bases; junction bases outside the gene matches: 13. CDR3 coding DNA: TGCGCCAGCAGCCAAGTGGCGGGGGCTAGCGGGAGAAGGAATGAGCAGTTCTTC. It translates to CASSQVAGASGRRNEQFF.

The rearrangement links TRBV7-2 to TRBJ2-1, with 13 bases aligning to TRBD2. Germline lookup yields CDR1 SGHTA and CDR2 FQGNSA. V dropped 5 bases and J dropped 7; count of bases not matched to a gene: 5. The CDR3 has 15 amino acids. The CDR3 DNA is TGTGCCAGCAGCGTGGGACTAGCGGGAAAAAATGAGCAGTTCTTC. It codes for CASSVGLAGKNEQFF. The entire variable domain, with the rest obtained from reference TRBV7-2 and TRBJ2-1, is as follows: GAGVSQSPSNKVTEKGKDVELRCDPISGHTALYWYRQSLGQGLEFLIYFQGNSAPDKSGLPSDRFSAERTGGSVSTLTIQRTQQEDSAVYLCASSVGLAGKNEQFFGPGTRLTVL.

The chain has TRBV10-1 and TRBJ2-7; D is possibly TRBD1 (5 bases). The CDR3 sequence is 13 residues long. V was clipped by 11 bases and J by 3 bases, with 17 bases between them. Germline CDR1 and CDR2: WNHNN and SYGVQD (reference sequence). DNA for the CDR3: TGCGCCCGATTCGGACACCATCTCTACGAGCAGTACTTC. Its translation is CARFGHHLYEQYF.

The CDR3 reads CASSLVPATNEKLFF. The CDR3 nucleotides are TGTGCCAGCAGCTTAGTCCCGGCAACTAATGAAAAACTGTTTTTT. V usage is TRBV7-9 and J usage is TRBJ1-4; no reliable D call. V was cut by 1 base and J by 0 bases, with 6 bases left in between. Per the germline V gene, CDR1 is SEHNR and CDR2 is FQNEAQ (reference sequence). The CDR3 has 15 amino acids.

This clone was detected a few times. CDR3 DNA: TGTGCCACCAGCAGCCAACAACACACTGAAGCTTTCTTT. It is translated as CATSSQQHTEAFF. The genes are TRBV15 and TRBJ1-1; D remains unclear. This CDR3 contains 13 residues. V was pared by 3 bases and J by 3 bases, with 8 bases between. Germline V gene data show CDR1 as LNHNV and CDR2 as YYDKDF (reference sequence).

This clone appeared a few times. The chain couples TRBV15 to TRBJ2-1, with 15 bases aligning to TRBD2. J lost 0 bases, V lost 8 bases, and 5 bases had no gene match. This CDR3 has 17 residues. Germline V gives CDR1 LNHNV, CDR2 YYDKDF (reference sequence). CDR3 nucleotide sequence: TGTGCCACCGGGGGGACTAGCGGGAGGAGCTCCTACAATGAGCAGTTCTTC. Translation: CATGGTSGRSSYNEQFF.

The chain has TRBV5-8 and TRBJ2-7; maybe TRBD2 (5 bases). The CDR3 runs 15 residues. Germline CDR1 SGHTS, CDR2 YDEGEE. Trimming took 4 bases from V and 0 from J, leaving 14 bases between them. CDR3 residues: CASSVRVENSYEQYF. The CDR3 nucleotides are TGTGCCAGCAGCGTGCGGGTCGAGAACTCCTACGAGCAGTACTTC.

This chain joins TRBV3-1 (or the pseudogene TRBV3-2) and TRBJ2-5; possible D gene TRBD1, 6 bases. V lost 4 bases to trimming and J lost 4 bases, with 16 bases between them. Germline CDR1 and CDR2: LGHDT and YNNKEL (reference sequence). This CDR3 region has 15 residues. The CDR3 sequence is CASSPVRQVGETQYF. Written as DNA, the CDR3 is TGTGCCAGCAGCCCTGTTAGACAGGTGGGAGAGACCCAGTACTTC.

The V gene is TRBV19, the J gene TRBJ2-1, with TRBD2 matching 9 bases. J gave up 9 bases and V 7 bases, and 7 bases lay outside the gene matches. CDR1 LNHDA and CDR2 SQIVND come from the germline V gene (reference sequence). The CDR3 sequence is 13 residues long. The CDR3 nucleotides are TGTGCCAGTACTTGGCGGGAGGGCCTTGAGCAGTTCTTC. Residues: CASTWREGLEQFF.

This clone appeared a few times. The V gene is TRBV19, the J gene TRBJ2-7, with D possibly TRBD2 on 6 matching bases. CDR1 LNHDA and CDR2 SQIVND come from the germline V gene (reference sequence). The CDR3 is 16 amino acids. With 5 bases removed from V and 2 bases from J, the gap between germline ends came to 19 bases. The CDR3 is CASSSSLAGPPYEQYF. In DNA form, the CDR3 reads TGTGCCAGTAGTTCGTCCCTTGCGGGGCCCCCCTACGAGCAGTACTTC.

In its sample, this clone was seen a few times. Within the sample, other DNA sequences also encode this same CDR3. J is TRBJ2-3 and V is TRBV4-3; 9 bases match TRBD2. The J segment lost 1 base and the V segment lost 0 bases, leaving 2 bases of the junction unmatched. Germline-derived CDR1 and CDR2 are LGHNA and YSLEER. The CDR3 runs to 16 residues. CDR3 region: CASSQDVAGGTDTQYF. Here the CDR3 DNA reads TGCGCCAGCAGCCAAGATGTAGCGGGGGGCACAGATACGCAGTATTTT.

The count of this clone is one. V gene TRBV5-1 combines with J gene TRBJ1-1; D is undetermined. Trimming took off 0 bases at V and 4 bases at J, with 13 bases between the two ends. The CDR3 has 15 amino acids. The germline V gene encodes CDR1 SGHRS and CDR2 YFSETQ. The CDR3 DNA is TGCGCCAGCAGCTTGGCCGGGGATCCAGGCACTGAAGCTTTCTTT. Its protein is CASSLAGDPGTEAFF.

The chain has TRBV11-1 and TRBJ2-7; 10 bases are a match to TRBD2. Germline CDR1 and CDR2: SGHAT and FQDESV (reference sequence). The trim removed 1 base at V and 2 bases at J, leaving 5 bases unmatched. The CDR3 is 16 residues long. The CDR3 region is CASSLEPSGRPYEQYF. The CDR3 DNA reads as TGTGCCAGCAGCTTAGAGCCTAGCGGGAGACCCTACGAGCAGTACTTC.

CDR3 sequence reads: CASSYGQDSNQPQHF. In DNA form, the CDR3 reads TGTGCCAGCAGCTACGGACAGGATAGCAATCAGCCCCAGCATTTT. This chain joins TRBV9 and TRBJ1-5, with TRBD1 matching 7 bases. V trimming: 4 bases; J trimming: 0 bases; junction bases outside the gene matches: 4. This CDR3 comprises 15 residues. Germline V gene data show CDR1 as SGDLS and CDR2 as YYNGEE.

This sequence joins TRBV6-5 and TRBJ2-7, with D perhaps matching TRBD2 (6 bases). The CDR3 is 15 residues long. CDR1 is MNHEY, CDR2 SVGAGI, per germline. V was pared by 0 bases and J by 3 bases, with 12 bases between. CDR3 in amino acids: CASSYSIGSSYEQYF. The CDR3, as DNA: TGTGCCAGCAGTTACTCTATCGGGAGTAGCTACGAGCAGTACTTC.

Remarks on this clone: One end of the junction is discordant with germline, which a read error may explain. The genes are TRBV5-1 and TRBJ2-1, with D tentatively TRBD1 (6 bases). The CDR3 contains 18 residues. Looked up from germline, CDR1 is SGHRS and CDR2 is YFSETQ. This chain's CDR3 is CASSRRDTQSFSYNEQFF. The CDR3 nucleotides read TGCGCCAGCAGCCGCCGGGACACCCAGTCCTTCTCCTACAATGAACAGTTCTTC. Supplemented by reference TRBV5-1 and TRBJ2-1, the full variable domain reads KAGVTQTPRYLIKTRGQQVTLSCSPISGHRSVSWYQQTPGQGLQFLFEYFSETQRNKGNFPGRFSGRQFSNSRSEMNVSTLELGDSALYLCASSRRDTQSFSYNEQFFGPGTRLTVL.

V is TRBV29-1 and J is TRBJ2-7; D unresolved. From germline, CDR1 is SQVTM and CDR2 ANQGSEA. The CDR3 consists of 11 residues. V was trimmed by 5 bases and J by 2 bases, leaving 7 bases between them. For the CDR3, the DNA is TGCAGCGTTCAGGTTACCTACGAGCAGTACTTC. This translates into CSVQVTYEQYF.

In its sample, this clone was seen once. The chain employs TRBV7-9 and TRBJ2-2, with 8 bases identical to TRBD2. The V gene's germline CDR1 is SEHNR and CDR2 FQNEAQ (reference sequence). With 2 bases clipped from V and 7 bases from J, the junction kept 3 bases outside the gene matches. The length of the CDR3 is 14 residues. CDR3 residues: CASSLLAGGGELFF. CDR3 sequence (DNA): TGTGCCAGCAGCTTACTAGCGGGCGGCGGGGAGCTGTTTTTT.

CDR3 in DNA: TGTGCCAGCAGCTTAGGGACAGTGGGCGCCTACGAGCAGTACTTC. Protein product: CASSLGTVGAYEQYF. This chain joins TRBV7-3 and TRBJ2-7, with 7 bases lining up with TRBD1. V dropped 2 bases and J dropped 2; count of bases not matched to a gene: 6. There are 15 residues in the CDR3. From germline, CDR1 is SGHTA and CDR2 FQGTGA.

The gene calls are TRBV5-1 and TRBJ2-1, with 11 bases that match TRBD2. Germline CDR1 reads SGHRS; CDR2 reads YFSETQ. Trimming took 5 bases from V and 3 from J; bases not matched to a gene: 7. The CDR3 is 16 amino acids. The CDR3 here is CASSFGLAGGYNEQFF. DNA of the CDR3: TGCGCCAGCAGTTTCGGTCTAGCGGGAGGCTACAATGAGCAGTTCTTC.

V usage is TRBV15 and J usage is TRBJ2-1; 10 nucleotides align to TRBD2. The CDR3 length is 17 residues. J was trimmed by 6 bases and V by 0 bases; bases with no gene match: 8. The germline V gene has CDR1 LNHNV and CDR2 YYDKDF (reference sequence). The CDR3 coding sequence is TGTGCCACCAGCAGAGATAAGGTAGCGGGAGGTTTCAATGAGCAGTTCTTC. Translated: CATSRDKVAGGFNEQFF.

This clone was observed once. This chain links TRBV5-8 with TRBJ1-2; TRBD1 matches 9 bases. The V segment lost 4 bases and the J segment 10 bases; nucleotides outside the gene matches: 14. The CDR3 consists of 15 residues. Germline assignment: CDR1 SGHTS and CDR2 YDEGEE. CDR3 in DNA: TGTGCCAGCAGCCCTTATCGGACAGGGGCCTACCACTACACCTTC. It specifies CASSPYRTGAYHYTF.